This TCR beta chain was captured in a study of cytomegalovirus exposure and HLA in healthy donors. Background on the study: The same platform used for the 500 to 850 first-cohort repertoires was also used for the approximately 120 validation repertoires, as a later analysis reported. The study, taken as a whole, reports: High sensitivity and specificity were reportedly achieved when the classifier diagnosed cytomegalovirus status. Cytomegalovirus association was assigned to more than 150 TCR beta chains.

About this clone: Its matching antigen is unknown.

The V gene's germline CDR1 is MNHEY and CDR2 SMNVEV (reference sequence). V gave up 1 base and J gave up 10 bases, with 23 bases separating them. The CDR3 is made up of 17 amino acids. Using immunoSEQ multiplex PCR, the repertoire was profiled, and TCRdb retains in-frame clones only, with some absent. The sample has over 150,000 clones; 85% are singletons. While the first cohort had hundreds of subjects, the donors belonged to the separate validation cohort of about 120 subjects. V gene TRBV27 combines with J gene TRBJ2-1; possibly TRBD2 for D (7 bases). This receptor was identified in a man aged 18 to 29 in good health and CMV-seropositive. The source material was PBMCs. The CDR3 sequence: CASSLLSGRGREKEQFF. CDR3 nucleotide sequence: TGTGCCAGCAGTTTATTAAGTGGGAGGGGGAGGGAGAAGGAGCAGTTCTTC.